Shown below are 8 T cell receptor beta chains from a single sample sequenced in a study of T-cell reconstitution after alpha-beta-depleted transplantation in children. The authors prepared the TCRbeta library with unique molecular identifiers. TCRdb redid the calling of the PCR reads with MiXCR, one entry per CDR3 protein. The data contain roughly 490,000 distinct CDR3 sequences, roughly 11% of them singletons. The input for sequencing was PBMCs, mostly from graft donor cells, taken 180 days after TCRalphabeta/CD19-depleted stem cell transplant. The receptors stem from a female patient younger than 10 who had a stem cell transplant for aplastic anemia, so the T cells may come from the graft donor.

This chain links TRBV12-3 or TRBV12-4 with TRBJ2-7; weak D call: TRBD1 (6 bases). CDR3 length: 13 residues. Trimming left V 6 bases short and J 2 bases short, with 11 bases between. The CDR3 loop is CASRQQGTYEQYF. The DNA for the CDR3 is TGTGCCAGCAGGCAACAGGGAACCTACGAGCAGTACTTC.

The chain links TRBV28 to TRBJ2-7; 9 nucleotides line up with TRBD1. The CDR3 sequence is 13 residues long. Germline V CDR1 and CDR2: MDHEN, SYDVKM. V lost 6 bases and J lost 5; bases outside the gene matches: 5. The CDR3 loop is CASRRDRVHEQYF. CDR3 bases: TGTGCCAGCAGGCGGGACAGGGTGCACGAGCAGTACTTC.

This clonotype was found many times. The genes are TRBV28 and TRBJ2-3; 7 bases align to TRBD2. Germline values: CDR1 MDHEN, CDR2 SYDVKM. The trim removed 1 base at V and 0 bases at J, leaving 10 bases unmatched. The CDR3 runs 18 residues. CDR3 nucleotide sequence: TGTGCCAGCAGTTTATTTCTTGGCGCGGGAGTAAGCACAGATACGCAGTATTTT. It encodes CASSLFLGAGVSTDTQYF. The full variable domain, in which reference TRBV28 and TRBJ2-3 provide the parts outside the CDR3, is DVKVTQSSRYLVKRTGEKVFLECVQDMDHENMFWYRQDPGLGLRLIYFSYDVKMKEKGDIPEGYSVSREKKERFSLILESASTNQTSMYLCASSLFLGAGVSTDTQYFGPGTRLTVL.

V usage is TRBV5-1 and J usage is TRBJ2-1; 10 positions agree with TRBD2. This CDR3 contains 16 residues. CDR1 is SGHRS, CDR2 YFSETQ, per germline. The J segment lost 4 bases and the V segment lost 3 bases, leaving 7 bases of the junction unmatched. The CDR3 region is CASSWPAGGPYNEQFF. The DNA for the CDR3 is TGCGCCAGCAGCTGGCCAGCGGGAGGGCCATACAATGAGCAGTTCTTC.

This clonotype was observed a handful of times. This chain joins TRBV12-3 or TRBV12-4 and TRBJ2-7; 10 bases agree with TRBD2. The junction had 5 bases not matched to a gene; V was cut back by 0 bases and J by 3 bases. This CDR3 is 16 amino acids long. CDR3 residues: CASSLARTSGLYEQYF. The DNA of the CDR3 is TGTGCCAGCAGTTTAGCTCGGACTAGCGGACTCTACGAGCAGTACTTC.

This clonotype has only a few counts. At one end, the junction sequence differs from germline, possibly due to a read error. The chain has TRBV18 and TRBJ2-2; D gene ambiguous. In germline, CDR1 is KGHSH, CDR2 LQKENI. This CDR3 contains 14 residues. CDR3 region: CASAPSRNTGELFF. For the CDR3, the DNA is TGTGCCAGCGCACCAAGTAGGAACACCGGGGAGCTGTTTTTT.

This clonotype was detected only a few times. The chain combines TRBV2 with TRBJ1-2; D unresolved. The V gene lost 10 bases and the J gene lost 7 bases, with 16 bases spanning the gap. Per germline, CDR1 SNHLY and CDR2 FYNNEI. CDR3 length: 12 residues. Here the CDR3 reads CATSDGFGGYTF. DNA of the CDR3: TGTGCCACCTCGGACGGTTTCGGTGGCTACACCTTC.

In this sample, this clonotype turned up a few times. At one of its ends the junction is not consistent with the germline gene, which may arise from a read error. The chain uses TRBV7-2 and TRBJ2-1; the match to TRBD2 covers 7 bases. CDR1 and CDR2 (germline): SGHTA, FQGNSA. This CDR3 has 14 amino acids. DNA for the CDR3: TGTGCCAGCAGGATAGCGGGCGACTACCATGAGCAGTTCTTC. Translating it yields CASRIAGDYHEQFF.